This TCR beta chain is from a study of low-dose radiotherapy and immunotherapy resistance in tumors. Study summary: On an every-two-weeks schedule, patients received intravenous nivolumab 240 mg, along with ipilimumab 1 mg/kg every six weeks.

Per germline, CDR1 SGHTA and CDR2 FQGNSA. V lost 1 base and J 1 base, leaving 7 bases between the germline ends. The CDR3 has 14 amino acids. Gene-specific TRAV and TRBV primers were used for first-strand cDNA, covering alpha and beta chains. Amplification, which lasted around 20 PCR cycles, used a constant-region primer and V-primer adapter to amplify TCRs. TCRdb analysed the reads with MiXCR anew, one entry per CDR3 protein. The sample includes around 10,000 distinct CDR3 sequences, 55% to 65% seen only once; the top ten take 12%. The table lists this clonotype with a few counts. This receptor was obtained from a human donor with advanced metastatic prostate, ovarian, gallbladder or colorectal cancer (not recorded which). This table probably holds off-target reads from a library built for another chain. This sequence joins TRBV7-2 and TRBJ1-1, with D possibly matching TRBD1 (5 bases). The chain's CDR3 is CASSLVQGNTEAFF. Here the CDR3 DNA reads TGTGCCAGCAGCTTAGTGCAGGGGAACACTGAAGCTTTCTTT.